A single T cell receptor (beta chain) is shown here with its context. Germline V gene sequence: CDR1 SGHNT, CDR2 YENEEA. There are 13 residues in the CDR3. V lost 5 bases and J 2 bases, leaving 9 bases between the germline ends. The data were taken from a study of blood T cell repertoires in COVID-19. Background on the study: Samples representing acute and convalescent COVID-19 were sourced from the United States, Italy and Spain.

TCRdb's table, derived via immunoSEQ multiplex PCR, lists solely in-frame clones and lacks some. The sample yields hundreds of thousands of clones, approximately 77% seen once. This chain links TRBV11-3 with TRBJ1-1, with a weak D call TRBD1 (6 bases). Source material: peripheral blood. The source is a woman of 80 years or more with acute or convalescent COVID-19. The CDR3 nucleotides read TGTGCCAGCAGCCAGGGGTTTAACACTGAAGCTTTCTTT. Its translation: CASSQGFNTEAFF.